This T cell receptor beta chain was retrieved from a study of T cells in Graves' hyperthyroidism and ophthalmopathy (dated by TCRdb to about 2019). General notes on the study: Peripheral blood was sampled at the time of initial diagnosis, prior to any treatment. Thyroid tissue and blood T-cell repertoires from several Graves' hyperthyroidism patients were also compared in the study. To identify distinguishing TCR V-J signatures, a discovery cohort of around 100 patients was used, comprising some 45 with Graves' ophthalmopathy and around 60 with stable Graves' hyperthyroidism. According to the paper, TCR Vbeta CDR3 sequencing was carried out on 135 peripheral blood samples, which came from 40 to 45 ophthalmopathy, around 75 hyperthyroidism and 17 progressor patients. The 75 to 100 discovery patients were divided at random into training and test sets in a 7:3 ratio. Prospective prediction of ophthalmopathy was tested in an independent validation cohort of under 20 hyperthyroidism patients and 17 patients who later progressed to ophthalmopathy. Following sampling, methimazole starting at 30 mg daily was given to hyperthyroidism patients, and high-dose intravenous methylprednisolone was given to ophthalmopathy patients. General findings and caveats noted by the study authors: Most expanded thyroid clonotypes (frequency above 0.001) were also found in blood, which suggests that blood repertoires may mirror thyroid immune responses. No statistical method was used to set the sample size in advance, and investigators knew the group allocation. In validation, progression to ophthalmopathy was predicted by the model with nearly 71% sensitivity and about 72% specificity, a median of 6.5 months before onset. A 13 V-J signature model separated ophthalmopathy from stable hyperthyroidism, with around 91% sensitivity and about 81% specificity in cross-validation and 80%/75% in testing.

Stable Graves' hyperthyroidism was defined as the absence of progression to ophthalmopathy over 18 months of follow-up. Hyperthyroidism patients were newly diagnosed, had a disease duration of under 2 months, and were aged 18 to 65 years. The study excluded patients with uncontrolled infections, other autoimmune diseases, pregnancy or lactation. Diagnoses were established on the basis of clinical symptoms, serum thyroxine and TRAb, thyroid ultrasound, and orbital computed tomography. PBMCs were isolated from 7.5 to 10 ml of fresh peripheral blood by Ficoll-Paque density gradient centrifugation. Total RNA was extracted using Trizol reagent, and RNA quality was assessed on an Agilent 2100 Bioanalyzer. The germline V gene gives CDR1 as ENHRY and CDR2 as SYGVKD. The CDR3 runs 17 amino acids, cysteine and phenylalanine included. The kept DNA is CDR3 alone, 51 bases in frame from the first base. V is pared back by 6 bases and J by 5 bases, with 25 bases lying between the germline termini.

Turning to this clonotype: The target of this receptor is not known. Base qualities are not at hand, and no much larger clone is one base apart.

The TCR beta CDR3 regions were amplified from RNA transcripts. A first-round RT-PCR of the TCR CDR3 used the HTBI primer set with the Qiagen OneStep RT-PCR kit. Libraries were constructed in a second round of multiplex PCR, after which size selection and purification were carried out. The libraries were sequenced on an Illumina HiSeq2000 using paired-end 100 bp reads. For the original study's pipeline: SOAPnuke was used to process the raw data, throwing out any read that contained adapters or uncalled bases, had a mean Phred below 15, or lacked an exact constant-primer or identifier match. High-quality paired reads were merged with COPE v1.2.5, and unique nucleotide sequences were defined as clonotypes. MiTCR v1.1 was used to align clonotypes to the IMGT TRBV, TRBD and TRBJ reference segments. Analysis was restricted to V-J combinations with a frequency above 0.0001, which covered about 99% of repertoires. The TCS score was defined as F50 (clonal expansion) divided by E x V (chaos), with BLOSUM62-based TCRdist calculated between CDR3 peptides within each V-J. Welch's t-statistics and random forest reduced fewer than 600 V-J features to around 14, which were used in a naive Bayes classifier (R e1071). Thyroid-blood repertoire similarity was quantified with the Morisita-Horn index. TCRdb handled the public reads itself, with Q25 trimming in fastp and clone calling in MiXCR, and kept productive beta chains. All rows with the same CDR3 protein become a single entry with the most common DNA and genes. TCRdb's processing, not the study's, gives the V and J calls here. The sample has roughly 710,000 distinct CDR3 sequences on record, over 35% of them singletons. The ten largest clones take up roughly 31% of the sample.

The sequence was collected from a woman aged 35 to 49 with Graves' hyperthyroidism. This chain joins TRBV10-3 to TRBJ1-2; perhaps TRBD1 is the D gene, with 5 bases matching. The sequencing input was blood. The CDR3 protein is CAISATASGPGGYGYTF. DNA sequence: TGTGCCATCAGCGCCACGGCTTCTGGCCCTGGGGGATATGGCTACACCTTC.